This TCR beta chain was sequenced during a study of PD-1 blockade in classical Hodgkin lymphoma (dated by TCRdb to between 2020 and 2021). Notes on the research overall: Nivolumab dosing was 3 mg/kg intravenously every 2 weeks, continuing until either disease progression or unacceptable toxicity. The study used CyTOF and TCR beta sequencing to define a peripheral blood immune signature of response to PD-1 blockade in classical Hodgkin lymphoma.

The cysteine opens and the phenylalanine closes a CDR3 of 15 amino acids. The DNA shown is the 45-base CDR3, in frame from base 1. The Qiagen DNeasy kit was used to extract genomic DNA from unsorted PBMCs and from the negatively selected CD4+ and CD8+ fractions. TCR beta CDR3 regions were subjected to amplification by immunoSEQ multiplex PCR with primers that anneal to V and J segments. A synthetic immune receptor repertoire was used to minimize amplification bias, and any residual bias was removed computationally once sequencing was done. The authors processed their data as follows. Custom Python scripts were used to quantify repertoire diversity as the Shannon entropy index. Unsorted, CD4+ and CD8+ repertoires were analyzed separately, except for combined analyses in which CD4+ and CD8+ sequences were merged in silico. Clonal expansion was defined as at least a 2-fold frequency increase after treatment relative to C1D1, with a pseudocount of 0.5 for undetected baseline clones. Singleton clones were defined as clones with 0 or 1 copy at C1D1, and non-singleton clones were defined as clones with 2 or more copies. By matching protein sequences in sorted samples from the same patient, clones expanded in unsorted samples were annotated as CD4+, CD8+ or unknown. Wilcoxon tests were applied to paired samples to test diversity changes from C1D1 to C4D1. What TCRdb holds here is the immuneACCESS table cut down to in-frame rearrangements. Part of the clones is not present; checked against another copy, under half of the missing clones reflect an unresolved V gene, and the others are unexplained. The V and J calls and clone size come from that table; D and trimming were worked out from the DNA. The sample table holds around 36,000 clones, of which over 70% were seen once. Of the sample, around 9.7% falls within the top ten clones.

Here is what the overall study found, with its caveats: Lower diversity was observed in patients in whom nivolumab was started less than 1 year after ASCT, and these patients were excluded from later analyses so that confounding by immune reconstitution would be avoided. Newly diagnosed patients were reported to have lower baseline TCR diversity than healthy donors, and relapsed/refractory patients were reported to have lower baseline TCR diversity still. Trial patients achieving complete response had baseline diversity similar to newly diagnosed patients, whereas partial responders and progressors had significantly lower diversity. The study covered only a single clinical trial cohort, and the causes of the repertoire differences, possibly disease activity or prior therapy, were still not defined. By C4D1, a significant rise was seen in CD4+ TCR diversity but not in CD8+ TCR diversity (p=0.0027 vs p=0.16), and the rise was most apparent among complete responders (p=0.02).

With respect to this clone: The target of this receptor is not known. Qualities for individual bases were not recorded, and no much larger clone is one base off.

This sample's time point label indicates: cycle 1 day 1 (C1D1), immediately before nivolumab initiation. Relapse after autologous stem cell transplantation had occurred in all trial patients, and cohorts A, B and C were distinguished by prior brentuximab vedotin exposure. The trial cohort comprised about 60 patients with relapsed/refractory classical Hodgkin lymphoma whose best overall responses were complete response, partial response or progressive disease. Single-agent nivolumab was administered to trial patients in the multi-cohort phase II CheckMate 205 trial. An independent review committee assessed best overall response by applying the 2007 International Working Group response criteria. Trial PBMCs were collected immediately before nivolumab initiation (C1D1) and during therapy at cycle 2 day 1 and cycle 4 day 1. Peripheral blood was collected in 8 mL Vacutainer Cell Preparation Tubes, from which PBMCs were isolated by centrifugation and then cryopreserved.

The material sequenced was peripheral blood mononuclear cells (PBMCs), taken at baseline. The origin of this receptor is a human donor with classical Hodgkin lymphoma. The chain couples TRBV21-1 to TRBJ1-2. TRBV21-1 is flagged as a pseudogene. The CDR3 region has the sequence CASSKERGVYYGYTF. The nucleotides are TGTGCCAGCAGCAAAGAGAGAGGGGTTTACTATGGCTACACCTTC.